The 30 T cell receptor beta chains reported below all come from one sample, sequenced in a study of cytomegalovirus exposure and HLA in healthy donors. Vbeta (60) and Jbeta (13) primers were used in the PCR. The method was immunoSEQ multiplex PCR; TCRdb's version includes in-frame clones alone and lacks a portion of them. Of more than 100,000 clones listed, 55% to 65% are singletons. The sample was PBMCs. The receptors were sampled from a man aged 35-49 years in good health and CMV-seropositive.

This clone was picked up a small number of times. This chain uses TRBV28 with TRBJ1-6; D unresolved. The V gene lost 7 bases and the J gene lost 7 bases, with 8 bases spanning the gap. Germline CDR1 reads MDHEN; CDR2 reads SYDVKM. CDR3 length: 12 residues. CDR3 bases: TGTGCCAGCACCGCAGGAAATTCACCCCTCCACTTT. This gives the protein CASTAGNSPLHF.

The rearrangement joins TRBV19 to TRBJ2-6; 12 nucleotides line up with TRBD1. The J segment lost 2 bases and the V segment lost 5 bases, leaving 7 bases of the junction unmatched. Germline V gene lookup returns CDR1 LNHDA and CDR2 SQIVND (reference sequence). This CDR3 has 18 amino acids. The CDR3 reads CASSPSGQGAAGANVLTF. In DNA, the CDR3 is TGTGCCAGTAGTCCCTCGGGACAGGGGGCGGCTGGGGCCAACGTCCTGACTTTC.

The chain recombines TRBV2 with TRBJ1-5; D is ambiguous. With 7 bases removed from V and 5 bases from J, the gap between germline ends came to 15 bases. The CDR3 runs 14 residues. CDR1 is SNHLY and CDR2 is FYNNEI in the germline V gene. The CDR3 bases are TGTGCCAGCACCTTAACAGCAACCCATCAGCCCCAGCATTTT. It codes for CASTLTATHQPQHF.

For the CDR3, the DNA is TGTGCCAGCAGCTTAGAAATTGCAGTTAATTCACCCCTCCACTTT. This translates into CASSLEIAVNSPLHF. This chain joins TRBV11-2 and TRBJ1-6; no clear D. There are 15 residues in the CDR3. The V and J ends lost 0 bases and 6 bases respectively, with 9 bases between them. Per germline, CDR1 SGHAT and CDR2 FQNNGV.

The V and J genes are TRBV28 and TRBJ1-1, with D perhaps matching TRBD1 (6 bases). The CDR3 is made up of 16 amino acids. CDR1 MDHEN and CDR2 SYDVKM come from the germline V gene. Deletions cut 6 bases from V and 0 bases from J, with 17 bases between. CDR3 DNA sequence: TGTGCCAGCAGGCCCCCGACAGGCAGGGTGAACACTGAAGCTTTCTTT. Residues: CASRPPTGRVNTEAFF.

The V gene is TRBV15, the J gene TRBJ2-7, with a weak D call TRBD2 (5 bases). This CDR3 has 16 amino acids. Germline V gene lookup returns CDR1 LNHNV and CDR2 YYDKDF (reference sequence). Between the trimmed V and J ends, which lost 1 base and 0 bases, there was a span of 13 bases. The CDR3 sequence is CATSRAGRLSSYEQYF. DNA for the CDR3: TGTGCCACCAGCAGAGCGGGAAGGCTAAGCTCCTACGAGCAGTACTTC.

The V gene is TRBV18, the J gene TRBJ2-2; 7 positions agree with TRBD2. The CDR3 is made up of 16 amino acids. Germline CDR1 is KGHSH and CDR2 is LQKENI. J gave up 2 bases and V 0 bases, and 3 bases lay outside the gene matches. The CDR3: CASSPPTGGNTGELFF. CDR3 coding DNA: TGTGCCAGCTCACCACCTACGGGGGGAAACACCGGGGAGCTGTTTTTT.

This clone was seen only a few times. V gene TRBV27 combines with J gene TRBJ1-6; D is uncertain. Looked up from germline, CDR1 is MNHEY and CDR2 is SMNVEV (reference sequence). V was pared by 4 bases and J by 0 bases, with 13 bases between. CDR3 size: 17 residues. CDR3 nucleotide sequence: TGTGCCAGCAGTTCCGACATTATGAGCTCCTATAATTCACCCCTCCACTTT. The encoded protein is CASSSDIMSSYNSPLHF.

V is TRBV10-2 and J is TRBJ2-5; TRBD2 might be the D (7 bases). Trimming left V 3 bases short and J 4 bases short, with 12 bases between. Germline V gene data show CDR1 as WSHSY and CDR2 as SAAADI. The CDR3 is 14 amino acids. The CDR3 loop reads CASSDRGAGETQYF. CDR3 sequence (DNA): TGCGCCAGCAGTGATCGGGGGGCCGGAGAGACCCAGTACTTC.

The rearrangement uses TRBV11-3 and TRBJ1-1; maybe TRBD1 (5 bases). Trimming shortened V by 2 bases and J by 3 bases, and 7 bases separated the two germline ends. There are 13 residues in the CDR3. Per germline, CDR1 SGHNT and CDR2 YENEEA. DNA for the CDR3: TGTGCCAGCAGCTTATGGGGGGACACTGAAGCTTTCTTT. This gives the protein CASSLWGDTEAFF.

The V and J genes are TRBV4-1 and TRBJ1-2; D is perhaps TRBD1 (5 bases). With 1 base removed from V and 0 bases from J, the gap between germline ends came to 12 bases. Germline V lookup: CDR1 MGHRA, CDR2 YSYEKL. This CDR3 has 16 residues. The DNA of the CDR3 is TGCGCCAGCAGCCAAGTCTGGGGGGAGACTAACTATGGCTACACCTTC. Encoded protein: CASSQVWGETNYGYTF.

This clone was recorded a few times. The rearrangement uses TRBV18 and TRBJ1-1, with TRBD1 matching over 7 bases. CDR1 and CDR2 from the germline V gene are KGHSH and LQKENI. V lost 4 bases to trimming and J lost 1 base; unmatched junction nucleotides: 15. CDR3 size: 18 residues. The CDR3 spells CASSLPTGRTNANTEAFF. The CDR3 DNA sequence: TGTGCCAGCTCACTCCCGACAGGGAGAACTAACGCGAACACTGAAGCTTTCTTT.

The chain uses TRBV6-1 and TRBJ2-7, with 10 bases that match TRBD2. This CDR3 comprises 15 residues. The V gene's germline CDR1 is MNHNS and CDR2 SASEGT. Unmatched junction bases numbered 6, after V lost 4 bases and J lost 3 bases. The CDR3 here is CASSAPGLAFYEQYF. In nucleotides, the CDR3 is TGTGCCAGCAGTGCCCCGGGACTAGCGTTCTACGAGCAGTACTTC.

V usage is TRBV7-2 and J usage is TRBJ2-2; D possibly corresponds to TRBD2 (5 bases). In germline, CDR1 is SGHTA, CDR2 FQGNSA. The length of the CDR3 is 17 residues. The ends were cut back, 7 bases at V and 5 bases at J, with 23 bases in the middle. The CDR3 nucleotides are TGTGCCAGCAACCTAGACCCGAGGGATTCGGGGACCGGGGAGCTGTTTTTT. Its translation is CASNLDPRDSGTGELFF.

This clone came up a few times. The chain combines TRBV19 with TRBJ1-5, with D tentatively TRBD1 (5 bases). The CDR3 extends over 15 amino acids. Germline assignment: CDR1 LNHDA and CDR2 SQIVND (reference sequence). Trimming stripped 1 base from V and 4 bases from J, with 11 bases between. The CDR3 nucleotides are TGTGCCAGTAGTATAGCCGGGGGAAAAAATCAGCCCCAGCATTTT. This translates into CASSIAGGKNQPQHF.

The V gene is TRBV7-9, the J gene TRBJ2-5; D perhaps matches TRBD2 (6 bases). V gave up 5 bases and J gave up 5 bases, with 9 bases separating them. Per germline, CDR1 SEHNR and CDR2 FQNEAQ (reference sequence). The CDR3 totals 12 residues. CDR3 protein: CASSRREETQYF. The CDR3 nucleotides read TGTGCCAGCAGCCGCCGGGAGGAGACCCAGTACTTC.

The chain links TRBV7-9 to TRBJ2-7; the match to TRBD2 covers 7 bases. The CDR3 is 15 residues long. Germline CDR1 is SEHNR and CDR2 is FQNEAQ (reference sequence). J gave up 0 bases and V 0 bases, and 2 bases lay outside the gene matches. CDR3 in amino acids: CASSLAGGISYEQYF. The CDR3 DNA reads as TGTGCCAGCAGCTTAGCGGGGGGGATCTCCTACGAGCAGTACTTC.

This clone occurred once. The rearrangement links TRBV9 to TRBJ2-7, with TRBD1 matching 7 bases. The CDR3 has 13 amino acids. J gave up 6 bases and V 4 bases, and 7 bases lay outside the gene matches. Germline lookup yields CDR1 SGDLS and CDR2 YYNGEE. The CDR3 bases are TGTGCCAGCAGCTTATTTCACAGGGGCGAGCAGTACTTC. Encoded protein: CASSLFHRGEQYF.

The chain links TRBV7-9 to TRBJ1-5; perhaps TRBD1 as D (6 bases). Trimming left V 4 bases short and J 9 bases short, with 31 bases between. The CDR3 has 19 amino acids. Per the germline V gene, CDR1 is SEHNR and CDR2 is FQNEAQ (reference sequence). In nucleotides, the CDR3 is TGTGCCAGCAGCTCTCTATCCGGGCCACCGAGGGGCAGGGGTCGGCCCCAGCATTTT. Its protein product is CASSSLSGPPRGRGRPQHF.

The V call is TRBV27, the J call TRBJ2-3; 7 positions agree with TRBD2. The CDR3 is 17 amino acids. Unmatched junction bases numbered 13, after V lost 5 bases and J lost 2 bases. Germline-derived CDR1 and CDR2 are MNHEY and SMNVEV (reference sequence). This CDR3 is CASSPPRTRLNTDTQYF. CDR3 DNA sequence: TGTGCCAGCAGTCCCCCTCGGACTAGGTTAAACACAGATACGCAGTATTTT.

This clone was counted only a few times. The V gene is TRBV7-7, the J gene TRBJ2-5, with 7 bases identical to TRBD2. Germline V lookup: CDR1 SSHAT, CDR2 FNYEAQ (reference sequence). The CDR3 loop spans 16 amino acids. After removal of 2 bases from V and 2 bases from J, the junction contained 8 bases not matched to a gene. CDR3 in DNA: TGTGCCAGCAGCTTAACCCCCGTTAGCGGGCAAGAGACCCAGTACTTC. Its translation: CASSLTPVSGQETQYF.

This sequence joins TRBV5-1 and TRBJ2-2; D is perhaps TRBD2 (6 bases). V dropped 1 base and J dropped 4 bases, with 11 bases sitting between them. Germline lookup yields CDR1 SGHRS and CDR2 YFSETQ. CDR3 length equals 15 residues. CDR3 sequence reads: CASSLPGVGTGELFF. In DNA form, the CDR3 reads TGCGCCAGCAGCTTGCCGGGGGTCGGCACCGGGGAGCTGTTTTTT.

The chain uses TRBV30 and TRBJ2-5; 8 bases fit TRBD2. The junction had 7 bases not matched to a gene; V was cut back by 5 bases and J by 11 bases. The CDR3 is 11 amino acids. Germline lookup yields CDR1 GTSNPN and CDR2 SVGIG (reference sequence). CDR3 coding DNA: TGTGCCTGGCTACTAGCGGAGGAGCAGTACTTC. Its translation is CAWLLAEEQYF.

The CDR3 here is CAGGQTPNEKLFF. For the CDR3, the DNA is TGTGCCGGTGGACAGACACCGAATGAAAAACTGTTTTTT. The J gene is TRBJ1-4, the V gene TRBV2, with D maybe TRBD1 (6 bases). The CDR3 totals 13 residues. The V and J ends lost 11 bases and 5 bases respectively, with 15 bases between them. The germline V gene has CDR1 SNHLY and CDR2 FYNNEI. The full variable domain, with the rest looked up from reference TRBV2 and TRBJ1-4, is EPEVTQTPSHQVTQMGQEVILRCVPISNHLYFYWYRQILGQKVEFLVSFYNNEISEKSEIFDDQFSVERPDGSNFTLKIRSTKLEDSAMYFCAGGQTPNEKLFFGSGTQLSVL.

V usage is TRBV9 and J usage is TRBJ2-2, with D perhaps TRBD2 (6 bases). Between the trimmed V and J ends, which lost 2 bases and 4 bases, there was a span of 12 bases. The CDR3 consists of 15 residues. Germline loops: CDR1 SGDLS, CDR2 YYNGEE. CDR3 region: CASSVGGSTTGELFF. CDR3 in DNA: TGTGCCAGCAGCGTGGGAGGATCCACCACCGGGGAGCTGTTTTTT. Combining the CDR3 with reference TRBV9 and TRBJ2-2 gives the whole variable domain DSGVTQTPKHLITATGQRVTLRCSPRSGDLSVYWYQQSLDQGLQFLIQYYNGEERAKGNILERFSAQQFPDLHSELNLSSLELGDSALYFCASSVGGSTTGELFFGEGSRLTVL.

With regard to this clone: Other DNA sequences from this sample encode an identical CDR3 as well. The chain combines TRBV7-8 with TRBJ2-5, with 7 bases that match TRBD1. Germline lookup yields CDR1 SGHVS and CDR2 FQNEAQ. Trimming cost V 2 bases and J 1 base; bases outside gene matches: 1. The CDR3 loop spans 14 amino acids. The CDR3: CASSLNRGQETQYF. As DNA, the CDR3 is TGTGCCAGCAGCTTAAACAGGGGCCAAGAGACCCAGTACTTC.

The gene calls are TRBV25-1 and TRBJ2-1; 10 bases fit TRBD1. Trimming at V came to 6 bases and at J to 9 bases, leaving 11 bases not matched to a gene. This CDR3 is 15 amino acids long. Germline CDR1 reads MGHDK; CDR2 reads SYGVNS. DNA for the CDR3: TGTGCCAGCAGCGCGGGACAGGGGATGGTCGCTGAGCAGTTCTTC. Amino acids: CASSAGQGMVAEQFF. The variable domain in full, with the rest retrieved from reference TRBV25-1 and TRBJ2-1, is EADIYQTPRYLVIGTGKKITLECSQTMGHDKMYWYQQDPGMELHLIHYSYGVNSTEKGDLSSESTVSRIRTEHFPLTLESARPSHTSQYLCASSAGQGMVAEQFFGPGTRLTVL.

CDR3 loop: CASSQSGTSGSLGYEQYF. CDR3 DNA: TGTGCCAGCTCGCAATCCGGGACTAGCGGGAGTCTCGGCTACGAGCAGTACTTC. V and J are TRBV18 and TRBJ2-7, with 14 bases that match TRBD2. Germline loops: CDR1 KGHSH, CDR2 LQKENI. With V trimmed by 6 bases and J by 3 bases, 13 bases remained unmatched. This CDR3 has 18 residues. Filled out from reference TRBV18 and TRBJ2-7, the complete variable domain reads NAGVMQNPRHLVRRRGQEARLRCSPMKGHSHVYWYRQLPEEGLKFMVYLQKENIIDESGMPKERFSAEFPKEGPSILRIQQVVRGDSAAYFCASSQSGTSGSLGYEQYFGPGTRLTVT.

The gene calls are TRBV10-1 and TRBJ2-5; 11 positions agree with TRBD2. J lost 4 bases, V lost 0 bases, and 4 bases had no gene match. CDR1 and CDR2 (germline): WNHNN, SYGVQD (reference sequence). The CDR3 is 16 residues long. The CDR3 DNA sequence: TGCGCCAGCAGTGAGTCTAGCGGGGGGGCAGGAGAGACCCAGTACTTC. Residues: CASSESSGGAGETQYF.

This clone was counted a single time. CDR3 sequence (DNA): TGTGCCAGCAGCCAAGATACGGGATTCAACGAGCAGTACTTC. It translates to CASSQDTGFNEQYF. The V call is TRBV14, the J call TRBJ2-7, with D possibly being TRBD2 (5 bases). Germline loops: CDR1 SGHDN, CDR2 FVKESK. The germline V and J ends were trimmed by 0 bases and 5 bases, with 11 bases remaining between them. CDR3 length equals 14 residues.